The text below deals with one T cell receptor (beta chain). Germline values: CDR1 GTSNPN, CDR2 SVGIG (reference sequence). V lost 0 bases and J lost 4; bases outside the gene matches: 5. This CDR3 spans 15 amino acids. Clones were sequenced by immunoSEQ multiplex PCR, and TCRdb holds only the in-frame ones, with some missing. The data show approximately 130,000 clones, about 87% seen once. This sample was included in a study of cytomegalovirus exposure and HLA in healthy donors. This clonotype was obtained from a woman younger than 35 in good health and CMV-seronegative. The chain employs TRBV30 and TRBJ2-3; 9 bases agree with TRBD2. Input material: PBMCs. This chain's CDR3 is CAWSVLAGMSDTQYF. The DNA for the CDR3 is TGTGCCTGGAGTGTGCTAGCGGGGATGTCAGATACGCAGTATTTT.